This is a list of T cell receptor beta chains from one sample in a study of shared clonotypes between healthy human individuals. Assay: immunoSEQ multiplex PCR; the TCRdb copy retains only in-frame clones and omits some. The sample shows some 1.5 million clones, roughly 95% of them seen only once. The sequencing input was naive CD4+ T cells sorted from blood. All receptors derive from a man younger than 40 in good health. Each CDR3 is given with its conserved first and last residue. The D gene is left open where the match is weak. A clone size is listed for some rows: how often the clone was seen (once, few, many), or a class if it is expanded.

>TRBD1|-|TRBV7-9|TRBJ2-2
TGTGCCAGCAGCGTGGGACAGTACACCGGGGAGCTGTTTTTT
CASSVGQYTGELFF
>-|-|TRBV11-2|TRBJ1-1
TGTGCCAGCAGCTCCCCCTTTGGGGGTATGAACACTGAAGCTTTCTTT
CASSSPFGGMNTEAFF
>TRBD2|-|TRBV19|TRBJ2-2
TGTGCCAGTAGTTCGGGACTAGCGGGCCCGACGGGGACCGGGGAGCTGTTTTTT
CASSSGLAGPTGTGELFF
>TRBD2|-|TRBV5-6|TRBJ2-5
TGTGCCAGCAGTCGGCGGGAGGCGGAGACCCAGTACTTC
CASSRREAETQYF
>-|few|TRBV2|TRBJ1-5
TGTGCCAGCAGTGAAGCGGACTTCCCATTGTTTAGGACCCAGCATTTT
CASSEADFPLFRTQHF
>-|-|TRBV7-9|TRBJ1-4
TGTGCCAGCAGCGACGCGGGACCGCAGAATGAAAAACTGTTTTTT
CASSDAGPQNEKLFF
>TRBD2|-|TRBV5-8|TRBJ2-7
TGTGCCAGCAGCTGGATCCCCACTAGCGGGAGGGTCTACGAGCAGTACTTC
CASSWIPTSGRVYEQYF
>-|-|TRBV19|TRBJ2-3
TGTGCCAGTAGTATTATGGGGGCGCGCACAGATACGCAGTATTTT
CASSIMGARTDTQYF
>-|once|TRBV29-1|TRBJ1-1
TGCAGCGTTGAAGGAAAATTAAGGTCTGAAGCTTTCTTT
CSVEGKLRSEAFF
>-|-|TRBV9|TRBJ1-4
TGTGCCAGCAGCGTAACCCTGGGGGCGAATGAAAAACTGTTTTTT
CASSVTLGANEKLFF
>TRBD2|-|TRBV7-2|TRBJ2-7
TGTGCCAGCAGCTTAGAAGGGACTAGCCGCTACGAGCAGTACTTC
CASSLEGTSRYEQYF
>-|once|TRBV7-9|TRBJ1-2
TGTGCCAGCAGCGATTTCAGGGTCATAAGCTACACCTTC
CASSDFRVISYTF
>TRBD1|-|TRBV6-5|TRBJ2-3
TGTGCCAGCAGTCAGGGGGATGCGACAGATACGCAGTATTTT
CASSQGDATDTQYF
>-|-|TRBV6-5|TRBJ2-2
TGTGCCAGCAGTTTCCAGGGCGGCACCGGGGAGCTGTTTTTT
CASSFQGGTGELFF
>-|-|TRBV15|TRBJ2-1
TGTGCCACCAGCAGAGCTCCCGTGGGGTACAATGAGCAGTTCTTC
CATSRAPVGYNEQFF
>-|-|TRBV6-5|TRBJ1-1
TGTGCCAGCAGTTTAACCGGTCACACTGAAGCTTTCTTT
CASSLTGHTEAFF
>TRBD1|-|TRBV28|TRBJ2-7
TGTGCCAGCCGGGACAGACTCTACGAGCAGTACTTC
CASRDRLYEQYF
>TRBD2|-|TRBV5-4|TRBJ2-1
TGTGCCAGCAGCTTGGGAGCGGGAGTGGCAAATGAGCAGTTCTTC
CASSLGAGVANEQFF
>-|-|TRBV14|TRBJ2-7
TGTGCCAGCTTCCGGGACGGAGACTACGAGCAGTACTTC
CASFRDGDYEQYF
>-|few|TRBV28|TRBJ2-7
TGTGCCATCGAAACGGGGAGGTGGAGCCCCTACGAGCAGTACTTC
CAIETGRWSPYEQYF
>-|-|TRBV28|TRBJ2-4
TGTGCCAGCAGTTTCGACAAGACCTTAGCCAAAAACATTCAGTACTTC
CASSFDKTLAKNIQYF
>TRBD1|-|TRBV2|TRBJ2-3
TGTGCCAGCAGCGTTATTCGGACAGGGGGCACAGATACGCAGTATTTT
CASSVIRTGGTDTQYF
>-|-|TRBV18|TRBJ2-5
TGTGCCAGCTCACCATTCGGGACAGCTGGGGGGGAGACCCAGTACTTC
CASSPFGTAGGETQYF
>-|-|TRBV28|TRBJ1-2
TGTGCCAGCAGTTTATGGGCGGAAGCTAACTATGGCTACACCTTC
CASSLWAEANYGYTF
>-|-|TRBV9|TRBJ2-1
TGTGCCAGCAGTGACTCTAGCAGGTTCTACAATGAGCAGTTCTTC
CASSDSSRFYNEQFF
>-|-|TRBV5-6|TRBJ2-4
TGTGCCAGCAGCTTTCTAGTGGTAGCCAACATTCAGTACTTC
CASSFLVVANIQYF
>-|few|TRBV7-8|TRBJ1-3
TGTGCCAGTGGCTCTGGAAACACCATATATTTT
CASGSGNTIYF
>-|-|TRBV5-4|TRBJ2-7
TGTGCCAGCAGCTTGGTGGGACAAGACTACGAGCAGTACTTC
CASSLVGQDYEQYF
>-|-|TRBV2|TRBJ1-5
TGTGCCAGCAGTCCGTGGGATAGCAATCAGCCCCAGCATTTT
CASSPWDSNQPQHF
>-|-|TRBV7-2|TRBJ2-7
TGTGCCAGCAGCTCCGACAGGTCCTCCTACGAGCAGTACTTC
CASSSDRSSYEQYF
>TRBD1|-|TRBV29-1|TRBJ1-1
TGCAGCGTTAGACAGGGGCCTGAAGCTTTCTTT
CSVRQGPEAFF
>-|once|TRBV28|TRBJ2-3
TGTGCCAGCAGTGGCCGGGACAACTACCTTGAGACGCAGTATTTT
CASSGRDNYLETQYF
>-|-|TRBV6-5|TRBJ2-3
TGTGCCAGCAGCCCTGGCACAGATACGCAGTATTTT
CASSPGTDTQYF
>-|-|TRBV18|TRBJ2-2
TGTGCCAGCTCACCAAGAGTGGGACTTTCGAACACCGGGGAGCTGTTTTTT
CASSPRVGLSNTGELFF
>TRBD1|-|TRBV28|TRBJ1-2
TGTGCCAGCAGTATCGACAGGGAGGCGGTTGGCTACACCTTC
CASSIDREAVGYTF
>TRBD1|-|TRBV6-5|TRBJ1-5
TGTGCCAGCAGTTATGGACAGGGGAATCAGCCCCAGCATTTT
CASSYGQGNQPQHF
>-|once|TRBV28|TRBJ2-3
TGTGCCAGCAGTCCGGCGGGGAGCACAGATACGCAGTATTTT
CASSPAGSTDTQYF
>-|-|TRBV11-3|TRBJ2-1
TGTGCCAGCAGTAAGAATGCTAATGAGCAGTTCTTC
CASSKNANEQFF
>-|-|TRBV4-3|TRBJ2-1
TGCGCCAGCAGCCAAGATATGGCGAGAGAGCAGTTCTTC
CASSQDMAREQFF
>-|-|TRBV4-2|TRBJ2-3
TGTGCCAGCAGCCAAGGGGGGGGACAGGGCACAGATACGCAGTATTTT
CASSQGGGQGTDTQYF
>TRBD2|-|TRBV11-3|TRBJ2-1
TGTGCCAGCAGTTCCACCGGGACTAGCGGGAGCGATGAGCAGTTCTTC
CASSSTGTSGSDEQFF
>-|-|TRBV4-1|TRBJ2-2
TGCGCCAGCAGCCAAGATGACCTCGTGAACACCGGGGAGCTGTTTTTT
CASSQDDLVNTGELFF
>TRBD2|-|TRBV28|TRBJ2-3
TGTGCCAGCGGGGCGGGAGGGACAGATACGCAGTATTTT
CASGAGGTDTQYF
>-|-|TRBV5-1|TRBJ2-1
TGCGCCAGCCACGAACCAGCTGGCTACAATGAGCAGTTCTTC
CASHEPAGYNEQFF
>-|-|TRBV6-6|TRBJ2-2
TGTGCCAGCAGTCGTCAGGGTGACGGGGAGCTGTTTTTT
CASSRQGDGELFF
>-|-|TRBV5-6|TRBJ1-1
TGTGCCAGCAGCTTGGCTCTGAGTGACACTGAAGCTTTCTTT
CASSLALSDTEAFF
>-|-|TRBV14|TRBJ1-1
TGTGCCAGCAGCCAAGACCCTCGGCAGATGAACACTGAAGCTTTCTTT
CASSQDPRQMNTEAFF
>TRBD1|-|TRBV28|TRBJ1-5
TGTGCCAGCATCTTGACAGGGAAAGGCAATCAGCCCCAGCATTTT
CASILTGKGNQPQHF
>-|-|TRBV2|TRBJ1-2
TGTGCCAGCAGTGAAACAGATGGCTACACCTTC
CASSETDGYTF
>-|-|TRBV19|TRBJ1-5
TGTGCCAGTAGTACAAGGGGTTATCAGCCCCAGCATTTT
CASSTRGYQPQHF
>-|-|TRBV11-2|TRBJ2-5
TGTGCCAGCAGACGGGGTGGGGGTCCCCAAGAGACCCAGTACTTC
CASRRGGGPQETQYF
>TRBD1|once|TRBV11-2|TRBJ1-5
TGTGCCAGCAGCTTGACAGGGCCAGGTCAGCCCCAGCATTTT
CASSLTGPGQPQHF
>TRBD2|-|TRBV11-2|TRBJ2-7
TGTGCCAGCAGCTTCGGGACTAGCGAGTACGAGCAGTACTTC
CASSFGTSEYEQYF
>-|-|TRBV14|TRBJ2-3
TGTGCCAGCAGCTATATATGGGGAGGCACAGATACGCAGTATTTT
CASSYIWGGTDTQYF
>TRBD1|-|TRBV30|TRBJ2-3
TGTGCCTGGAGTCCAACAGGACAGGGGGACAACACAGATACGCAGTATTTT
CAWSPTGQGDNTDTQYF
>-|-|TRBV7-9|TRBJ2-5
TGTGCCAGCAGCTTGAGGGAAGAGACCCAGTACTTC
CASSLREETQYF